This T cell receptor (beta chain) is drawn from a study of graft-versus-host responses after intestinal transplantation. Turning to the study itself: Multivisceral, liver-intestinal, or isolated intestinal grafts went to recipients.

V dropped 2 bases and J dropped 6 bases, with 13 bases sitting between them. Germline CDR1 MRHNA, CDR2 SNTAGT. This CDR3 is 14 amino acids long. Overall study results and limits: Researchers found GvH clones in recipient marrow, and some showed up first in ileum or blood.

A remark on this clone: Its antigen remains unidentified.

This table comes from immunoSEQ multiplex PCR, and its TCRdb copy is limited to in-frame clones, with some not included. The profile shows approximately 20,000 clones, around 92% of them singletons. The TCR originated in a human patient who received an intestinal transplant, so some T cells may come from the graft donor. The specimen comprised PBMCs, sampled about 260 days after intestinal transplant. The chain links TRBV6-4 to TRBJ1-2; TRBD1 might be the D (6 bases). The CDR3 reads CASSDGRGGHGYTF. The DNA of the CDR3 is TGTGCCAGCAGTGACGGACGGGGGGGCCATGGCTACACCTTC.